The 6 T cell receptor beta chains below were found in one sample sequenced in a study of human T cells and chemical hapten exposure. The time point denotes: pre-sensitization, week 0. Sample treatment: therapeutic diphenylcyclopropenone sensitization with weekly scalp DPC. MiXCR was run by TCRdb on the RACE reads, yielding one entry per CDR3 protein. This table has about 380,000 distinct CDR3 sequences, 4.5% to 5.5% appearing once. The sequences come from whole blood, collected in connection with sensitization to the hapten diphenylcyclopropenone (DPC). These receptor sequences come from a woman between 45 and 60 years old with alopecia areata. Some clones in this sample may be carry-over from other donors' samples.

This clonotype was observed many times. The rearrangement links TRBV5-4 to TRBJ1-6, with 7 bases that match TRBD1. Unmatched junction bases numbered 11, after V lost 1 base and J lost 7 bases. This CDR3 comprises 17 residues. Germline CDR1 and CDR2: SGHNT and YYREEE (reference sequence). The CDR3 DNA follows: TGTGCCAGCAGCTTGTGGAGGCAGGGGGTTGAAAATTCACCCCTCCACTTT. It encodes CASSLWRQGVENSPLHF.

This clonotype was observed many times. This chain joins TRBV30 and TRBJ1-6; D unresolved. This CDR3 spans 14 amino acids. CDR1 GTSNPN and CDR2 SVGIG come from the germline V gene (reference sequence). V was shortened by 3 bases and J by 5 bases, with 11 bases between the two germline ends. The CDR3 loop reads CAWRATVNNSPLHF. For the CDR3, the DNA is TGTGCCTGGAGAGCTACAGTGAATAATTCACCCCTCCACTTT.

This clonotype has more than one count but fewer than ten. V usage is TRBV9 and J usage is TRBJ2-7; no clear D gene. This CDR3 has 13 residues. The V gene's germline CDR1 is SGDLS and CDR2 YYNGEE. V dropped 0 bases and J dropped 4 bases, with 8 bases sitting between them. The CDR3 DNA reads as TGTGCCAGCAGCGTAGCCTTTACTTACGAGCAGTACTTC. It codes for CASSVAFTYEQYF.

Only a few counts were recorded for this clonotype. The CDR3 DNA sequence: TGTGCCAGCAGTGAATTGGGGCAGGGGGATTCACCCCTCCACTTT. Its protein is CASSELGQGDSPLHF. The chain carries TRBV2 and TRBJ1-6, with 7 bases that match TRBD1. The CDR3 runs 15 residues. CDR1 and CDR2 from the germline V gene are SNHLY and FYNNEI. V was clipped by 2 bases and J by 8 bases; unmatched bases: 6.

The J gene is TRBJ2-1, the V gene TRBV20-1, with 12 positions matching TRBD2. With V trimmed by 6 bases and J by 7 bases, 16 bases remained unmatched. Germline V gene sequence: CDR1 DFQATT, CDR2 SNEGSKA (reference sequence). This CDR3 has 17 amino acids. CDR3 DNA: TGCAGTGCACCGGGGGCCGGACTAGCGGGAACGATAAATGAGCAGTTCTTC. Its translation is CSAPGAGLAGTINEQFF.

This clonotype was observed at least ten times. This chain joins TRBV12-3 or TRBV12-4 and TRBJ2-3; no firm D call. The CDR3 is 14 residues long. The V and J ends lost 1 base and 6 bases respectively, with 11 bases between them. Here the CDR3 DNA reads TGTGCCAGCAGTTTAGGGGATTTAAGGGATACGCAGTATTTT. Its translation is CASSLGDLRDTQYF.